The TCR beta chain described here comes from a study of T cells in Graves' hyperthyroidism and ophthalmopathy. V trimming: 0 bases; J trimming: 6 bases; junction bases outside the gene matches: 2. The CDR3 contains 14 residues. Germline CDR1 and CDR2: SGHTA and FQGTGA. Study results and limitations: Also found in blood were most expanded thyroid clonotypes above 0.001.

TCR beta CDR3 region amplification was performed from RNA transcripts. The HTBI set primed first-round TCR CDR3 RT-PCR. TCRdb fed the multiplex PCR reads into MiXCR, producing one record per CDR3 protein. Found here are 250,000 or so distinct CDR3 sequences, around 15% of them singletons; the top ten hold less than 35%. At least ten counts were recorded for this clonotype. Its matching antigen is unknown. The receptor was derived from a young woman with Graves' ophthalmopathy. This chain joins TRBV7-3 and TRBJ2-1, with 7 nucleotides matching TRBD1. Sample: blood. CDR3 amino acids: CASSLTAGGNEQFF. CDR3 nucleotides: TGTGCCAGCAGCTTAACGGCAGGGGGCAATGAGCAGTTCTTC.